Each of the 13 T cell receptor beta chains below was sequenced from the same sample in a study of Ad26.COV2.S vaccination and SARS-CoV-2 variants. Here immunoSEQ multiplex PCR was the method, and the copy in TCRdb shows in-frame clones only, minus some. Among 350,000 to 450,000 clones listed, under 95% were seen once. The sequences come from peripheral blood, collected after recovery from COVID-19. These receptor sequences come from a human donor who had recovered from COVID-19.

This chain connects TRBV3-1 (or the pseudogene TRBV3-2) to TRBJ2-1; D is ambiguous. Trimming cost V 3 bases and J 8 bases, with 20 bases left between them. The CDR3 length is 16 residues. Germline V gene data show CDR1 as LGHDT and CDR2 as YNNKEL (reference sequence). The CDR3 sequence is CASSHTPWIKGDEQFF. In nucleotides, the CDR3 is TGTGCCAGCAGCCACACCCCGTGGATAAAAGGCGATGAGCAGTTCTTC.

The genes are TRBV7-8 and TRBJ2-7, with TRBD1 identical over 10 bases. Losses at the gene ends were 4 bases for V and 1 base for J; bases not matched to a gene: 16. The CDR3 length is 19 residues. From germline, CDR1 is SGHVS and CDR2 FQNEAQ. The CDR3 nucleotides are TGTGCCAGCAGCTCGTTAATCGGGACAGGGGATAGCAGGTCCTACGAGCAGTACTTC. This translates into CASSSLIGTGDSRSYEQYF. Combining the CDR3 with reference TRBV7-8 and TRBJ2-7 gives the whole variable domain GAGVSQSPRYKVAKRGQDVALRCDPISGHVSLFWYQQALGQGPEFLTYFQNEAQLDKSGLPSDRFFAERPEGSVSTLKIQRTQQEDSAVYLCASSSLIGTGDSRSYEQYFGPGTRLTVT.

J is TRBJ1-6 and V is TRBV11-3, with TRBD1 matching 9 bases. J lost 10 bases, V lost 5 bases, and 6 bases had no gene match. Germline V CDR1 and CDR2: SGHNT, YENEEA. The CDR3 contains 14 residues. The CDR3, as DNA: TGTGCCAGCAGCCCGGGACAGGGAGTCTCACCCCTCCACTTT. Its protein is CASSPGQGVSPLHF.

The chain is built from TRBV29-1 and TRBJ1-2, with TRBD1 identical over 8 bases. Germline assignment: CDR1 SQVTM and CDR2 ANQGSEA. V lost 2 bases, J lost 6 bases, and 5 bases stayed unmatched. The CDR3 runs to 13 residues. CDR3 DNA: TGCAGCGTTGAAAAGGACAGGGTCCATGGCTACACCTTC. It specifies CSVEKDRVHGYTF. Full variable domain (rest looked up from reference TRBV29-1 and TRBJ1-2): SAVISQKPSRDICQRGTSLTIQCQVDSQVTMMFWYRQQPGQSLTLIATANQGSEATYESGFVIDKFPISRPNLTFSTLTVSNMSPEDSSIYLCSVEKDRVHGYTFGSGTRLTVV.

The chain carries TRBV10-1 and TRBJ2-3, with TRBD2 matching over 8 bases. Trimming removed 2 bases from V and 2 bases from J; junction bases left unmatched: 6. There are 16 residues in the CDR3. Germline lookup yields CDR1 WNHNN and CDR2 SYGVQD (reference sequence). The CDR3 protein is CASSEISGEYTDTQYF. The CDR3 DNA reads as TGCGCCAGCAGTGAGATTAGCGGGGAATACACAGATACGCAGTATTTT.

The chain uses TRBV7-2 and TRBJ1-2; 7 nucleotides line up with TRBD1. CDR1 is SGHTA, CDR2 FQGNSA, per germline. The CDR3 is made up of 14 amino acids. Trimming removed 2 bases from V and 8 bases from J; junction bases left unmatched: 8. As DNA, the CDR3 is TGTGCCAGCAGCTTACAAGGGGGCTTACTAGGCTACACCTTC. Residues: CASSLQGGLLGYTF.

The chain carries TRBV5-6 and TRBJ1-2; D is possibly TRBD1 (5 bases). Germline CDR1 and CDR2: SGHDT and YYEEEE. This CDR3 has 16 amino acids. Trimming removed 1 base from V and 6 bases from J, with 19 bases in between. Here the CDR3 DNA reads TGTGCCAGCAGCTTGAAAGGGGCTGAGGTATGGAATGGCTACACCTTC. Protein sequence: CASSLKGAEVWNGYTF.

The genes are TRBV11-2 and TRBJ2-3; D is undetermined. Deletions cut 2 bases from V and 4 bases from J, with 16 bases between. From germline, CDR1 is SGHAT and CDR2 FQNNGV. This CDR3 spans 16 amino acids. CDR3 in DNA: TGTGCCAGCAGCTTAATGATGAGCGTAGGCCCAGATACGCAGTATTTT. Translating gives CASSLMMSVGPDTQYF.

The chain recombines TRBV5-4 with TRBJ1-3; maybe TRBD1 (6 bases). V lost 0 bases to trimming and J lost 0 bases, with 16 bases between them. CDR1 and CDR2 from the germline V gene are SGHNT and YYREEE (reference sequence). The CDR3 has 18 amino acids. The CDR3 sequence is CASSLDPGTTGSGNTIYF. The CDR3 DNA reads TGTGCCAGCAGCTTGGACCCTGGGACAACGGGCTCTGGAAACACCATATATTTT. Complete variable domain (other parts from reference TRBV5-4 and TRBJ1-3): ETGVTQSPTHLIKTRGQQVTLRCSSQSGHNTVSWYQQALGQGPQFIFQYYREEENGRGNFPPRFSGLQFPNYSSELNVNALELDDSALYLCASSLDPGTTGSGNTIYFGEGSWLTVV.

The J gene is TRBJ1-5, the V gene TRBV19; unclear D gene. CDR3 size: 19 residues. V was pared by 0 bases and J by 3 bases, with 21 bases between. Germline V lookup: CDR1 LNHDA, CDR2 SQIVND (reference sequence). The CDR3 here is CASSIDLGQGRDNNQPQHF. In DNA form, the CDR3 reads TGTGCCAGTAGTATAGATCTCGGGCAAGGGCGGGATAACAATCAGCCCCAGCATTTT.

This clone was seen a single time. The CDR3 DNA reads as TGTGCCAGCAGGGCAAGCGTAAAGGGACGGCCGGTGTACAATGAGCAGTTCTTC. It specifies CASRASVKGRPVYNEQFF. The chain is built from TRBV2 and TRBJ2-1; tentatively, D is TRBD1 or TRBD2 (5 bases each). CDR1 SNHLY and CDR2 FYNNEI come from the germline V gene. Deletions cut 6 bases from V and 4 bases from J, with 25 bases between. The CDR3 runs to 18 residues.

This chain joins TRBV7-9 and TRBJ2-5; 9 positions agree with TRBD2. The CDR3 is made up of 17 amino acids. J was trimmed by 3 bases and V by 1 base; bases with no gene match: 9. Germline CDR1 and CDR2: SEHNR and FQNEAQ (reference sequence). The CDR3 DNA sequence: TGTGCCAGCAGCTTAGGTCATCGGCTAGCGGGGAAAGAGACCCAGTACTTC. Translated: CASSLGHRLAGKETQYF.

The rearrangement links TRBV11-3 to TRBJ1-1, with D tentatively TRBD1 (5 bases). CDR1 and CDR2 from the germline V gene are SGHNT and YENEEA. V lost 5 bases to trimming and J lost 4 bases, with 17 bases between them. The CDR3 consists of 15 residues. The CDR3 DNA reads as TGTGCCAGCAGCCTGGGGGGGAAGGGGAGCACTGAAGCTTTCTTT. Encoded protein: CASSLGGKGSTEAFF.